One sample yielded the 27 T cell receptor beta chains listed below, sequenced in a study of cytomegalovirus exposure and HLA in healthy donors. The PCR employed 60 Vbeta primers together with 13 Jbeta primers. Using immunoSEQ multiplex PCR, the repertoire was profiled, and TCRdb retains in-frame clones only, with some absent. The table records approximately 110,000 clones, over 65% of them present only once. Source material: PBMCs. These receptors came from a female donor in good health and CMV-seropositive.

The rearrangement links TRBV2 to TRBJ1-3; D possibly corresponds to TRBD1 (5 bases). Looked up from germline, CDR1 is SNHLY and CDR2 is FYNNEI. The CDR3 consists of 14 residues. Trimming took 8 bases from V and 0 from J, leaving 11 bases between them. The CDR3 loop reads CASPTASSGNTIYF. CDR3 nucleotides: TGTGCCAGCCCGACAGCTAGCTCTGGAAACACCATATATTTT.

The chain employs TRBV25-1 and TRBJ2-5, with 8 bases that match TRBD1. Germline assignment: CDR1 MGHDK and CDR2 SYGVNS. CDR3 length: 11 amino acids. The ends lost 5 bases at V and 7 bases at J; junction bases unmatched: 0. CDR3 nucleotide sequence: TGTGCCAGCAGTACAGGGGGGACCCAGTACTTC. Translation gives CASSTGGTQYF. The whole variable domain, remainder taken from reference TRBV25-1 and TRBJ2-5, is EADIYQTPRYLVIGTGKKITLECSQTMGHDKMYWYQQDPGMELHLIHYSYGVNSTEKGDLSSESTVSRIRTEHFPLTLESARPSHTSQYLCASSTGGTQYFGPGTRLLVL.

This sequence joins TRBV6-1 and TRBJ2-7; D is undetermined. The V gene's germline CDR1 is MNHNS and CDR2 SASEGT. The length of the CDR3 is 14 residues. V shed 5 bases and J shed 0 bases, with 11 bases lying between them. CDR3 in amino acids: CASSLGLPSYEQYF. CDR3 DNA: TGTGCCAGCAGTCTGGGCCTCCCCTCCTACGAGCAGTACTTC.

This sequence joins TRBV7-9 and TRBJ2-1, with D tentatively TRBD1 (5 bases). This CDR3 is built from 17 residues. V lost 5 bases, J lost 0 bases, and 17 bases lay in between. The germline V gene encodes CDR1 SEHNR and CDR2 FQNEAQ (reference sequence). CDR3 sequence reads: CASSRLGALSSYNEQFF. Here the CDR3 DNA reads TGTGCCAGCAGCCGATTAGGGGCCCTGAGCTCCTACAATGAGCAGTTCTTC.

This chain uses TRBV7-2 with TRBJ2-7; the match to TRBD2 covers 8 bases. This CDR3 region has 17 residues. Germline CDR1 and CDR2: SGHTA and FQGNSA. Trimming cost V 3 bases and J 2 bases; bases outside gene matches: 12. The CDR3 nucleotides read TGTGCCAGCAGCTTCCGGACTAGCTCTTCGAGAGCCTACGAGCAGTACTTC. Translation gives CASSFRTSSSRAYEQYF.

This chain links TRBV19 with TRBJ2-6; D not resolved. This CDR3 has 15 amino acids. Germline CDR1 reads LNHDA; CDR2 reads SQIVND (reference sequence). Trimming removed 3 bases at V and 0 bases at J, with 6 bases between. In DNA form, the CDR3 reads TGTGCCAGTAGTATCCGTCTCTCTGGGGCCAACGTCCTGACTTTC. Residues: CASSIRLSGANVLTF.

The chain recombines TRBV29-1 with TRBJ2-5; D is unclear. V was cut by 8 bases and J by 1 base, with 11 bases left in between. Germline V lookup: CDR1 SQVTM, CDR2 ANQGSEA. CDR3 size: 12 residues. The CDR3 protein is CSTSLAQETQYF. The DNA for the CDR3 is TGCAGCACCTCGTTGGCCCAAGAGACCCAGTACTTC.

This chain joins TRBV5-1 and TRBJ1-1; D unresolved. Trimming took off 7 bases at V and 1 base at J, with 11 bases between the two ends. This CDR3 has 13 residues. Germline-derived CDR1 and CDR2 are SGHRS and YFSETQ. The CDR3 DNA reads TGCGCCAGCGCGGCAGACGGGAACACTGAAGCTTTCTTT. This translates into CASAADGNTEAFF.

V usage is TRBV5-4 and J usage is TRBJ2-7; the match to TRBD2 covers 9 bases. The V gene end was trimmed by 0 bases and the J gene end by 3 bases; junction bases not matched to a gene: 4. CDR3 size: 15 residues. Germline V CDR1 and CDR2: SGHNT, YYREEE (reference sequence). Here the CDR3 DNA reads TGTGCCAGCAGCTTGGATAGCGGGAGTAGCTACGAGCAGTACTTC. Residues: CASSLDSGSSYEQYF.

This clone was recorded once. The CDR3 sequence: CASSQGRGDTQYF. As DNA, the CDR3 is TGCGCCAGCAGCCAAGGGAGAGGAGATACGCAGTATTTT. The rearrangement joins TRBV4-1 to TRBJ2-3; D gene unclear. The CDR3 consists of 13 residues. Germline V gives CDR1 MGHRA, CDR2 YSYEKL. Trimming took 1 base from V and 5 from J, leaving 7 bases between them.

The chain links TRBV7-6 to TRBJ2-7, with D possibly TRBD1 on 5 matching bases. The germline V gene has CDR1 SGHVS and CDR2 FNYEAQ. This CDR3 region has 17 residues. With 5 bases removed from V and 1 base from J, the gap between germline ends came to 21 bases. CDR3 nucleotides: TGTGCCAGCAGCCCTTTACTGCCGGACAAGGGATCCTACGAGCAGTACTTC. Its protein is CASSPLLPDKGSYEQYF. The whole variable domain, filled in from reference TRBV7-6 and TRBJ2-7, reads GAGVSQSPRYKVTKRGQDVALRCDPISGHVSLYWYRQALGQGPEFLTYFNYEAQQDKSGLPNDRFSAERPEGSISTLTIQRTEQRDSAMYRCASSPLLPDKGSYEQYFGPGTRLTVT.

CDR3 residues: CASSTGTGGRTGELFF. The CDR3 DNA reads as TGTGCCAGTAGTACAGGAACAGGGGGGCGGACCGGGGAGCTGTTTTTT. V is TRBV19 and J is TRBJ2-2, with 8 bases identical to TRBD1. The V gene's germline CDR1 is LNHDA and CDR2 SQIVND (reference sequence). The CDR3 consists of 16 residues. J gave up 5 bases and V 4 bases, and 9 bases lay outside the gene matches. The whole variable domain, filled in from reference TRBV19 and TRBJ2-2, reads DGGITQSPKYLFRKEGQNVTLSCEQNLNHDAMYWYRQDPGQGLRLIYYSQIVNDFQKGDIAEGYSVSREKKESFPLTVTSAQKNPTAFYLCASSTGTGGRTGELFFGEGSRLTVL.

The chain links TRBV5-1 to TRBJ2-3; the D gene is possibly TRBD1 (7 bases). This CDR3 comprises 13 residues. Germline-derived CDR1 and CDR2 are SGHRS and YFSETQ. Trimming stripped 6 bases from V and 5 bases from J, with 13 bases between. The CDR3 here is CASTRGREDTQYF. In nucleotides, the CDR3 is TGCGCCAGCACTAGGGGGCGGGAAGATACGCAGTATTTT. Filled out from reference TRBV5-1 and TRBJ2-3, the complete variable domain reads KAGVTQTPRYLIKTRGQQVTLSCSPISGHRSVSWYQQTPGQGLQFLFEYFSETQRNKGNFPGRFSGRQFSNSRSEMNVSTLELGDSALYLCASTRGREDTQYFGPGTRLTVL.

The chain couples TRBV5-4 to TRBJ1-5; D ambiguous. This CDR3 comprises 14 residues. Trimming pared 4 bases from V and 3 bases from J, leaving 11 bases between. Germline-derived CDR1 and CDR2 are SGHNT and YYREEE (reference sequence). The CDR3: CASSPGQNNQPQHF. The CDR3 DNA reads TGTGCCAGCAGCCCTGGGCAGAACAATCAGCCCCAGCATTTT.

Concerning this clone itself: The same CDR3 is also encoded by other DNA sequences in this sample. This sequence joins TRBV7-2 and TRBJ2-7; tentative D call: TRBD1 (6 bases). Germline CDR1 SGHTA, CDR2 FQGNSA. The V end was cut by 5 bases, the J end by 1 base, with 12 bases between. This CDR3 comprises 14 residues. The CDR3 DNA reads TGTGCCAGCAGCCTCGTACAGGGTTCCTACGAGCAGTACTTC. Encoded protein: CASSLVQGSYEQYF. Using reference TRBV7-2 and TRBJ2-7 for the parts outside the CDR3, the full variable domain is GAGVSQSPSNKVTEKGKDVELRCDPISGHTALYWYRQSLGQGLEFLIYFQGNSAPDKSGLPSDRFSAERTGGSVSTLTIQRTQQEDSAVYLCASSLVQGSYEQYFGPGTRLTVT.

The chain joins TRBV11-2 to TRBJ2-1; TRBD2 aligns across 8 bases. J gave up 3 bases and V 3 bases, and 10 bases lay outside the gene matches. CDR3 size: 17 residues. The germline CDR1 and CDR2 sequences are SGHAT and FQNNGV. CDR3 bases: TGTGCCAGCAGCTTTAACCTGGGTAGCGGGGTCTACAATGAGCAGTTCTTC. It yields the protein CASSFNLGSGVYNEQFF.

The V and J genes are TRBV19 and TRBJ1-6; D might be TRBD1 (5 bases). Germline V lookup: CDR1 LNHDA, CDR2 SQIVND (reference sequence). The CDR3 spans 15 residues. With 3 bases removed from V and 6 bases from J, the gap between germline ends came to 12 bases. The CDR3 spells CASSIGSGGNSPLHF. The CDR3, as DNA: TGTGCCAGTAGTATTGGGTCCGGGGGTAATTCACCCCTCCACTTT. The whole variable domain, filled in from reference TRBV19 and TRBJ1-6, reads DGGITQSPKYLFRKEGQNVTLSCEQNLNHDAMYWYRQDPGQGLRLIYYSQIVNDFQKGDIAEGYSVSREKKESFPLTVTSAQKNPTAFYLCASSIGSGGNSPLHFGNGTRLTVT.

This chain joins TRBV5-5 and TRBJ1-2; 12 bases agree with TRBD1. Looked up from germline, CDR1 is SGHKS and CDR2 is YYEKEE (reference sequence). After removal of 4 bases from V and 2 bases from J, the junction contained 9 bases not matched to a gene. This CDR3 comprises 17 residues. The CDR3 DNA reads TGTGCCAGCAGCCAGAGGGGGACAGGGGGCATCAACTATGGCTACACCTTC. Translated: CASSQRGTGGINYGYTF.

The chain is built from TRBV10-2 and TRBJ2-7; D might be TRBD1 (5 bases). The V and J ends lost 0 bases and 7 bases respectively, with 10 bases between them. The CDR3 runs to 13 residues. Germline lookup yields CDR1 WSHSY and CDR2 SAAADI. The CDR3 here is CASSESGLSEQYF. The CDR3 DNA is TGCGCCAGCAGTGAGTCGGGGCTGTCGGAGCAGTACTTC.

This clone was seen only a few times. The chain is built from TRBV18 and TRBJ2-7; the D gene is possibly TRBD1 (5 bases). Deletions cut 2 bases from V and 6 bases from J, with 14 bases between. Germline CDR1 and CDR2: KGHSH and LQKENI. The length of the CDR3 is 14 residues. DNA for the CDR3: TGTGCCAGCTCACCAAACCAGCAGGGTGGCGAGCAGTACTTC. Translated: CASSPNQQGGEQYF.

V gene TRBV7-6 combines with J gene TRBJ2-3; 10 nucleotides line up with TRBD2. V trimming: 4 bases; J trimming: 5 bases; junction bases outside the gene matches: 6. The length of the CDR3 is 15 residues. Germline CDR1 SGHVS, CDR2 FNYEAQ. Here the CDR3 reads CASSSGASGRDTQYF. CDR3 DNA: TGTGCCAGCAGCTCCGGCGCTAGCGGGAGAGATACGCAGTATTTT.

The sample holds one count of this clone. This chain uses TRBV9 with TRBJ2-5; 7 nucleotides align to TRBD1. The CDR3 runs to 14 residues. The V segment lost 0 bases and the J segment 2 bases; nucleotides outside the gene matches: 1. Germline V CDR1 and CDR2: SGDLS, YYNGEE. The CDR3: CASSVGGQQETQYF. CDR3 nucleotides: TGTGCCAGCAGCGTAGGGGGACAGCAAGAGACCCAGTACTTC.

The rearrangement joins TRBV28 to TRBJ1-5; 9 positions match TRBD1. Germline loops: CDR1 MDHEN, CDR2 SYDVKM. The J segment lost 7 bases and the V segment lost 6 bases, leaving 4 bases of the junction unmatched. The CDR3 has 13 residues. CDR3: CASRPGQGQPQHF. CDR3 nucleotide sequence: TGTGCCAGCAGGCCGGGACAGGGACAGCCCCAGCATTTT.

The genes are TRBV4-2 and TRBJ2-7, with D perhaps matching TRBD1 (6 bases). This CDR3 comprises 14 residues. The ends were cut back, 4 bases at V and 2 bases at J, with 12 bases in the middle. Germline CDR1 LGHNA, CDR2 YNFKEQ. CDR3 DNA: TGTGCCAGCAGCCTACGGGACACGACCTACGAGCAGTACTTC. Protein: CASSLRDTTYEQYF.

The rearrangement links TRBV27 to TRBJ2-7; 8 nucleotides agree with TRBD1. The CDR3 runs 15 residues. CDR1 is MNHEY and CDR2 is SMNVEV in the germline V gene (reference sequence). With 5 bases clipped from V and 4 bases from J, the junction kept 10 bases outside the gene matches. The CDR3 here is CASSRTPGQAYEQYF. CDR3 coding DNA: TGTGCCAGCAGTCGCACTCCGGGACAGGCTTACGAGCAGTACTTC.

CDR3 loop: CASNLVRNSDTQYF. The DNA of the CDR3 is TGTGCCAGCAATTTGGTCCGAAACTCAGATACGCAGTATTTT. The chain uses TRBV2 and TRBJ2-3; D is ambiguous. The V end lost 7 bases, the J end lost 4 bases, and 15 bases lay between the germline ends. This CDR3 spans 14 amino acids. Germline-derived CDR1 and CDR2 are SNHLY and FYNNEI.

The CDR3 spells CASSPPGRRGYEQYF. The CDR3 region has the DNA TGCGCCAGCAGTCCTCCTGGGAGGCGCGGGTACGAGCAGTACTTC. V gene TRBV10-2 combines with J gene TRBJ2-7; D possibly corresponds to TRBD2 (6 bases). Per germline, CDR1 WSHSY and CDR2 SAAADI. CDR3 length: 15 amino acids. The V end lost 5 bases, the J end lost 4 bases, and 18 bases lay between the germline ends.